This TCR beta chain was sequenced for a study of blood T cell repertoires in COVID-19. The overall study: The cDNA or gDNA used as material had been derived from T cells, B-cell-depleted T cells, or PBMCs.

As originally analysed: Amplification from reference gene primers served as the basis for estimated nucleated cell counts. This table comes from immunoSEQ multiplex PCR, and its TCRdb copy is limited to in-frame clones, with some not included. V, J and clone size reflect that table, while D and trimming were determined from the DNA. The sample lists fewer than 400,000 clones; 80% to 90% were seen once. With V trimmed by 4 bases and J by 2 bases, 6 bases remained unmatched. Germline V CDR1 and CDR2: SGHRS, YFSETQ. The CDR3 runs to 16 residues. The receptor was derived from a man aged 30 to 39 who had recovered from COVID-19. J is TRBJ2-3 and V is TRBV5-1; TRBD2 matches 11 bases. The specimen was PBMCs or T cells enriched from blood (not recorded which). CDR3 nucleotides: TGCGCCAGCAGCCCCACTAGCGGGGGCTACACAGATACGCAGTATTTT. Protein sequence: CASSPTSGGYTDTQYF.